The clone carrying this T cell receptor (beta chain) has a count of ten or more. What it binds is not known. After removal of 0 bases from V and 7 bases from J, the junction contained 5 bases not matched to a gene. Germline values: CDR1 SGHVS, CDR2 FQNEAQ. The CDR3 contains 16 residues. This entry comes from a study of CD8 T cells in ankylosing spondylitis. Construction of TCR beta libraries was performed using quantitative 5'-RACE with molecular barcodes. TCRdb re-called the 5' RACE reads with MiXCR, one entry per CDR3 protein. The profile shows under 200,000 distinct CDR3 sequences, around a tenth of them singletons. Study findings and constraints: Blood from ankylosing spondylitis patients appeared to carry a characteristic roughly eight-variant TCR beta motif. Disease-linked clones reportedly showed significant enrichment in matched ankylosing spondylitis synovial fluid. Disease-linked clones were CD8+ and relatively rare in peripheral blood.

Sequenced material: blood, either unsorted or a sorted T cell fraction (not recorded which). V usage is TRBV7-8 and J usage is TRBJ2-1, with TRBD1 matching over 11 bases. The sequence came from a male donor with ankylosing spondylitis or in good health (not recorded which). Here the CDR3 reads CASSLARGTGGNEQFF. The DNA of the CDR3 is TGTGCCAGCAGCTTAGCAAGGGGGACAGGGGGGAATGAGCAGTTCTTC.